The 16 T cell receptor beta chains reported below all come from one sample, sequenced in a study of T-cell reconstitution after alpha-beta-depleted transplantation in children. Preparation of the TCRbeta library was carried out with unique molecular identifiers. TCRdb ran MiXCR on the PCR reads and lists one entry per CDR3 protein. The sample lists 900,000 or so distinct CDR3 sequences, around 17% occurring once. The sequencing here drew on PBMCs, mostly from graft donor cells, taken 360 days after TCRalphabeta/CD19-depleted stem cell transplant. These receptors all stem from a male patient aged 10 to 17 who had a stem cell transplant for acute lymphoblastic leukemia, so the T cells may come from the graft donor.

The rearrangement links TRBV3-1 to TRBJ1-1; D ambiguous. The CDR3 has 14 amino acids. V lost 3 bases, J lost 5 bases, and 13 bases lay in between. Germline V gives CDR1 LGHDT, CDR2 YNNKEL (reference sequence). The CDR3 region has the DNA TGTGCCAGCAGCCAGCGCGGGCGGAGGACTGAAGCTTTCTTT. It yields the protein CASSQRGRRTEAFF.

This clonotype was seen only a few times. The CDR3 is CATSRGAGNTIYF. The DNA of the CDR3 is TGTGCCACCAGCAGGGGAGCTGGAAACACCATATATTTT. V usage is TRBV15 and J usage is TRBJ1-3, with D hard to call. The V gene lost 3 bases and the J gene lost 2 bases, with 5 bases spanning the gap. The CDR3 spans 13 residues. Germline lookup yields CDR1 LNHNV and CDR2 YYDKDF (reference sequence). Drawing the rest from reference TRBV15 and TRBJ1-3, the complete variable domain is DAMVIQNPRYQVTQFGKPVTLSCSQTLNHNVMYWYQQKSSQAPKLLFHYYDKDFNNEADTPDNFQSRRPNTSFCFLDIRSPGLGDTAMYLCATSRGAGNTIYFGEGSWLTVV.

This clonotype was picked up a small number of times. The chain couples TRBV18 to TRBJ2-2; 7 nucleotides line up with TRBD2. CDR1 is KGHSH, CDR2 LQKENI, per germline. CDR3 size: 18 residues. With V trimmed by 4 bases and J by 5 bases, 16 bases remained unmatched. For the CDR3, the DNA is TGTGCCAGCTCACTTACGTTTACAGAACTAGCGTTGACCGGGGAGCTGTTTTTT. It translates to CASSLTFTELALTGELFF. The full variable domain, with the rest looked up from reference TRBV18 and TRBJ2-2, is NAGVMQNPRHLVRRRGQEARLRCSPMKGHSHVYWYRQLPEEGLKFMVYLQKENIIDESGMPKERFSAEFPKEGPSILRIQQVVRGDSAAYFCASSLTFTELALTGELFFGEGSRLTVL.

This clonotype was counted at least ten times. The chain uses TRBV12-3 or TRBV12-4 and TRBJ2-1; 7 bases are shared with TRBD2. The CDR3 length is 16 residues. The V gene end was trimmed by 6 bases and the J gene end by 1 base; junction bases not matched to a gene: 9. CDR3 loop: CASSDLWRGSYNEQFF. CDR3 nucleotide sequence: TGTGCCAGCAGCGACCTGTGGCGGGGGTCCTACAATGAGCAGTTCTTC.

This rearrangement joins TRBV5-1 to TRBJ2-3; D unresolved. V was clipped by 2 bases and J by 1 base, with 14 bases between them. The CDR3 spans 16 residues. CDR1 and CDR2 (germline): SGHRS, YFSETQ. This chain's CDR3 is CASSLRTGFGTDTQYF. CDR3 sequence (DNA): TGCGCCAGCAGCTTAAGGACGGGTTTTGGCACAGATACGCAGTATTTT. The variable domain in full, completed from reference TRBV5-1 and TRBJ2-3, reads KAGVTQTPRYLIKTRGQQVTLSCSPISGHRSVSWYQQTPGQGLQFLFEYFSETQRNKGNFPGRFSGRQFSNSRSEMNVSTLELGDSALYLCASSLRTGFGTDTQYFGPGTRLTVL.

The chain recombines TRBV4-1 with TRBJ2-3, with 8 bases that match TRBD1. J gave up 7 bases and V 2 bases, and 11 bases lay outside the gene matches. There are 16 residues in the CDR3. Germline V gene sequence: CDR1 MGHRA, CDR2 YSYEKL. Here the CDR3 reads CASSQITAGGEYTQYF. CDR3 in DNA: TGCGCCAGCAGCCAAATCACGGCAGGGGGCGAGTATACGCAGTATTTT.

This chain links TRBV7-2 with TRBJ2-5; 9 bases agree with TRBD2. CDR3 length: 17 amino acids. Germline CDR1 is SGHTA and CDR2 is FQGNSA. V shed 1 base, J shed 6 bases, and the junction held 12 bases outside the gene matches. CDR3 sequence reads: CASSLVASGTFWKTQYF. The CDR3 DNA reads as TGTGCCAGCAGCTTAGTCGCTAGCGGGACATTCTGGAAGACCCAGTACTTC.

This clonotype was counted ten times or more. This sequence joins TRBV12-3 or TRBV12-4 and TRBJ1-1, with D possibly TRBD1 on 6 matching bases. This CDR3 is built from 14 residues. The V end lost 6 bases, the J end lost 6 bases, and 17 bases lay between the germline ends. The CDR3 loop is CASSRVSGVAEAFF. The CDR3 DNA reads TGTGCCAGCAGCCGAGTCTCAGGGGTGGCTGAAGCTTTCTTT.

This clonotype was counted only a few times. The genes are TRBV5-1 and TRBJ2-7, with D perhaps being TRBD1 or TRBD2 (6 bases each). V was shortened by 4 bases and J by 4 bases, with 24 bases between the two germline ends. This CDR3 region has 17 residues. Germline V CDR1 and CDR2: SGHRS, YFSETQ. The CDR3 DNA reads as TGCGCCAGCAGCGGCGGGACACCGGGATGGGAGAAATACGAGCAGTACTTC. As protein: CASSGGTPGWEKYEQYF.

The CDR3 DNA is TGTGCCAGCAGCTTAGGCGGGTGGGGGTCTTCCGGGGAGCTGTTTTTT. Translated: CASSLGGWGSSGELFF. The rearrangement links TRBV11-2 to TRBJ2-2; D assignment may be TRBD1 or TRBD2 (5 bases each). The ends were cut back, 1 base at V and 6 bases at J, with 15 bases in the middle. The CDR3 is 16 residues long. The germline V gene encodes CDR1 SGHAT and CDR2 FQNNGV.

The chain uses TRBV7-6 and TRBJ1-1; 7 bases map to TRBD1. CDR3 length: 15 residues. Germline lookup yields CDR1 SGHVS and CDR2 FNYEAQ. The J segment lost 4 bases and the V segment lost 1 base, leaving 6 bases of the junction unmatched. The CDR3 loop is CASSLVDRSITEAFF. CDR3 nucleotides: TGTGCCAGCAGCTTAGTGGACAGGTCTATCACTGAAGCTTTCTTT. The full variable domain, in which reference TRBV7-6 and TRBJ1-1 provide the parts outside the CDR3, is GAGVSQSPRYKVTKRGQDVALRCDPISGHVSLYWYRQALGQGPEFLTYFNYEAQQDKSGLPNDRFSAERPEGSISTLTIQRTEQRDSAMYRCASSLVDRSITEAFFGQGTRLTVV.

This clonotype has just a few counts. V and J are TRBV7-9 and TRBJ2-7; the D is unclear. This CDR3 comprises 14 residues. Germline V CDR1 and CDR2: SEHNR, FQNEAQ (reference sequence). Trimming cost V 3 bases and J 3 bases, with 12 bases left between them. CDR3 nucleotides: TGTGCCAGCAGCTTCCTAACGATGAGCTACGAGCAGTACTTC. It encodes CASSFLTMSYEQYF.

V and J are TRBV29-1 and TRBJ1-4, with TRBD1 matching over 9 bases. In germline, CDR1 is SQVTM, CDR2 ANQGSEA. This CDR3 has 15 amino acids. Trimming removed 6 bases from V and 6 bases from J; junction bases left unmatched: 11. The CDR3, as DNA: TGCAGCGTCACATCGGGACAGGGAATAGATGAAAAACTGTTTTTT. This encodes CSVTSGQGIDEKLFF. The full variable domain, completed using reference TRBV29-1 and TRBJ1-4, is SAVISQKPSRDICQRGTSLTIQCQVDSQVTMMFWYRQQPGQSLTLIATANQGSEATYESGFVIDKFPISRPNLTFSTLTVSNMSPEDSSIYLCSVTSGQGIDEKLFFGSGTQLSVL.

CDR3 in DNA: TGCGCCAGCAGCCAAGATGGTCCCCTTTCCTACAATGAGCAGTTCTTC. Protein: CASSQDGPLSYNEQFF. The chain employs TRBV4-1 and TRBJ2-1, with D unresolved. Trimming stripped 0 bases from V and 1 base from J, with 10 bases between. The CDR3 runs to 16 residues. CDR1 and CDR2 from the germline V gene are MGHRA and YSYEKL.

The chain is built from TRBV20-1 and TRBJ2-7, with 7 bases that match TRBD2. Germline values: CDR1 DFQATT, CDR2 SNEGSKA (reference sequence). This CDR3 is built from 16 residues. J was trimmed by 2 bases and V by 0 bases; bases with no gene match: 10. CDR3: CSAREYPSGLTYEQYF. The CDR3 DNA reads TGCAGTGCTAGAGAGTACCCTAGCGGCCTTACCTACGAGCAGTACTTC.

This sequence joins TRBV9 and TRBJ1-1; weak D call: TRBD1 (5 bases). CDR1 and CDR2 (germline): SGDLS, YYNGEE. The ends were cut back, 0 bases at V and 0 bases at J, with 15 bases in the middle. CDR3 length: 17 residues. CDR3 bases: TGTGCCAGCAGCGTAGGTTGGGGGGGGTCCCTGAACACTGAAGCTTTCTTT. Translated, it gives CASSVGWGGSLNTEAFF.